This passage covers 2 T cell receptor beta chains from one sample sequenced in a study of blood T cells in healthy people across ages. A second about 6 to 12 cycle PCR used barcoded and J-beta primers. Each CDR3 protein is one row after TCRdb ran MiXCR on the 5' RACE reads. The sample includes 800,000 to 950,000 distinct CDR3 sequences, 25% to 30% of them seen just once. Separately, the same data were catalogued under a study of T cells of mothers and their children.

Material: blood. Source of these receptors: a woman aged 40 to 50 in good health.

This clonotype was detected many times. The chain recombines TRBV18 with TRBJ1-2; possibly TRBD1 for D (6 bases). V lost 2 bases and J 5 bases, leaving 15 bases between the germline ends. There are 15 residues in the CDR3. The germline CDR1 and CDR2 sequences are KGHSH and LQKENI. CDR3 protein: CASSPDETGMYGYTF. CDR3 bases: TGTGCCAGCTCACCAGACGAGACAGGAATGTATGGCTACACCTTC. Variable domain in full (rest from reference TRBV18 and TRBJ1-2): NAGVMQNPRHLVRRRGQEARLRCSPMKGHSHVYWYRQLPEEGLKFMVYLQKENIIDESGMPKERFSAEFPKEGPSILRIQQVVRGDSAAYFCASSPDETGMYGYTFGSGTRLTVV.

This rearrangement joins TRBV5-1 to TRBJ2-2, with D tentatively TRBD1 (6 bases). Germline CDR1 is SGHRS and CDR2 is YFSETQ. The V gene lost 4 bases and the J gene lost 7 bases, with 8 bases spanning the gap. This CDR3 contains 12 residues. CDR3 bases: TGCGCCAGCAGCGGGGGCGACGGGGAGCTGTTTTTT. Amino acid sequence: CASSGGDGELFF.